This paragraph covers one T cell receptor beta chain sequence. The CDR3 spans 15 residues. Germline V gene sequence: CDR1 SGHNT, CDR2 YYREEE (reference sequence). Trimming left V 4 bases short and J 0 bases short, with 11 bases between. These data originate in a study of blood T cell repertoires in COVID-19. Study as a whole: The samples span acute and convalescent COVID-19 from the United States, Italy and Spain. T cells, B-cell-depleted T cells, or PBMCs supplied cDNA or gDNA.

Profiled with immunoSEQ multiplex PCR; TCRdb holds only in-frame clones, not every one. The table lists 500,000 or so clones, 87% of them singletons, with under 0.85% in the top ten. V gene TRBV5-4 combines with J gene TRBJ1-3, with D maybe TRBD1 (6 bases). Sequencing used PBMCs or T cells enriched from blood (not recorded which). The clonotype comes from a young woman who had recovered from COVID-19. Here the CDR3 DNA reads TGTGCCAGCAGCCCGGGGACAAGCTCTGGAAACACCATATATTTT. This encodes CASSPGTSSGNTIYF.